This passage covers 25 T cell receptor beta chains from one sample sequenced in a study of cytomegalovirus exposure and HLA in healthy donors. This PCR relied on a set of 60 Vbeta primers and 13 Jbeta primers. Profiled with immunoSEQ multiplex PCR; TCRdb holds only in-frame clones, not every one. Found here are 90,000 to 110,000 clones, 69% of them singletons; the top ten hold roughly 5.5%. What was sequenced was PBMCs. Source of these receptors: a woman between 65 and 79 years old in good health and CMV-seropositive.

In its sample, this clone was seen once. V gene TRBV27 combines with J gene TRBJ2-3; weak D call: TRBD2 (7 bases). Germline assignment: CDR1 MNHEY and CDR2 SMNVEV (reference sequence). Trimming shortened V by 6 bases and J by 4 bases, and 14 bases separated the two germline ends. The CDR3 extends over 14 amino acids. CDR3 nucleotides: TGTGCCAGCAGCGGCGGGGGCGCGGCAGATACGCAGTATTTT. It translates to CASSGGGAADTQYF.

The DNA for the CDR3 is TGTGCCAGCAGTCCATACCCGCCGGGGGAGCGGGGGGGAGGTACGCAGTATTTT. Translation: CASSPYPPGERGGGTQYF. The genes are TRBV27 and TRBJ2-3; 10 nucleotides align to TRBD2. The CDR3 has 18 amino acids. V trimming: 5 bases; J trimming: 8 bases; junction bases outside the gene matches: 19. The germline V gene has CDR1 MNHEY and CDR2 SMNVEV (reference sequence).

This clone was observed a few times. The chain couples TRBV6-1 to TRBJ2-3; D might be TRBD2 (7 bases). V lost 8 bases to trimming and J lost 4 bases, with 19 bases between them. Germline V CDR1 and CDR2: MNHNS, SASEGT. The length of the CDR3 is 15 residues. Here the CDR3 DNA reads TGTGCCAGCGGTAGTGGGGGGGGCCGGTCAGATACGCAGTATTTT. It is translated as CASGSGGGRSDTQYF.

The sample holds a few counts of this clone. The chain is built from TRBV7-6 and TRBJ2-7; 9 positions agree with TRBD2. With 5 bases clipped from V and 5 bases from J, the junction kept 7 bases outside the gene matches. The CDR3 runs 14 residues. The germline V gene has CDR1 SGHVS and CDR2 FNYEAQ. In nucleotides, the CDR3 is TGTGCCAGCAGCCCCAGCGGGGGGAAACACGAGCAGTACTTC. As protein: CASSPSGGKHEQYF.

The chain recombines TRBV27 with TRBJ1-4; no clear D. Germline CDR1 and CDR2: MNHEY and SMNVEV (reference sequence). Between the trimmed V and J ends, which lost 6 bases and 3 bases, there was a span of 17 bases. The CDR3 spans 16 residues. CDR3 residues: CASSPRLGMSNEKLFF. The CDR3 DNA reads TGTGCCAGCAGCCCAAGGCTCGGGATGTCTAATGAAAAACTGTTTTTT.

The V gene is TRBV7-9, the J gene TRBJ1-1; maybe TRBD1 (5 bases). Germline V gene lookup returns CDR1 SEHNR and CDR2 FQNEAQ (reference sequence). Trimming removed 5 bases from V and 1 base from J, with 11 bases in between. The CDR3 extends over 14 amino acids. This CDR3 is CASSPTDTNTEAFF. In DNA form, the CDR3 reads TGTGCCAGCAGCCCAACGGACACGAACACTGAAGCTTTCTTT.

J is TRBJ1-4 and V is TRBV10-2, with 9 bases that match TRBD1. Germline V CDR1 and CDR2: WSHSY, SAAADI. This CDR3 spans 15 amino acids. After removal of 6 bases from V and 8 bases from J, the junction contained 10 bases not matched to a gene. CDR3 protein: CASRSTGGVGEKLFF. The DNA of the CDR3 is TGCGCCAGCAGGTCTACAGGGGGCGTGGGCGAAAAACTGTTTTTT.

The genes are TRBV28 and TRBJ1-2; the match to TRBD1 covers 8 bases. Germline assignment: CDR1 MDHEN and CDR2 SYDVKM. This CDR3 spans 16 amino acids. V trimming: 4 bases; J trimming: 8 bases; junction bases outside the gene matches: 15. CDR3 region: CASSSPAETGVRGYTF. DNA for the CDR3: TGTGCCAGCAGTTCTCCGGCGGAGACAGGGGTAAGAGGCTACACCTTC.

The CDR3 bases are TGTGCCAGCAGTTTATCGGGCGGGACAGGGGGCTATGGCTACACCTTC. It is translated as CASSLSGGTGGYGYTF. This chain connects TRBV27 to TRBJ1-2; the match to TRBD1 covers 11 bases. The CDR3 consists of 16 residues. J was trimmed by 4 bases and V by 0 bases; bases with no gene match: 4. CDR1 MNHEY and CDR2 SMNVEV come from the germline V gene (reference sequence).

J is TRBJ1-1 and V is TRBV29-1; TRBD1 aligns across 7 bases. The V gene end was trimmed by 6 bases and the J gene end by 1 base; junction bases not matched to a gene: 8. Per germline, CDR1 SQVTM and CDR2 ANQGSEA. The CDR3 spans 14 residues. The CDR3 spells CSVGWTGSNTEAFF. For the CDR3, the DNA is TGCAGCGTGGGTTGGACAGGTTCGAACACTGAAGCTTTCTTT.

The chain recombines TRBV29-1 with TRBJ2-6, with D possibly matching TRBD1 (5 bases). The CDR3 is 13 amino acids. Looked up from germline, CDR1 is SQVTM and CDR2 is ANQGSEA. Trimming shortened V by 5 bases and J by 1 base, and 6 bases separated the two germline ends. The CDR3 DNA follows: TGCAGCGTTCAGGGATCTGGGGCCAACGTCCTGACTTTC. Translation gives CSVQGSGANVLTF.

V usage is TRBV9 and J usage is TRBJ1-2; 7 bases line up with TRBD1. The CDR3 runs to 12 residues. Per germline, CDR1 SGDLS and CDR2 YYNGEE. The ends lost 7 bases at V and 5 bases at J; junction bases unmatched: 5. The CDR3 coding sequence is TGTGCCAGCTCTCCGGGACAGTATGGCTACACCTTC. Translating gives CASSPGQYGYTF. Full variable domain (outside the CDR3, taken from reference TRBV9 and TRBJ1-2): DSGVTQTPKHLITATGQRVTLRCSPRSGDLSVYWYQQSLDQGLQFLIQYYNGEERAKGNILERFSAQQFPDLHSELNLSSLELGDSALYFCASSPGQYGYTFGSGTRLTVV.

The gene calls are TRBV30 and TRBJ2-2, with D possibly being TRBD2 (5 bases). From germline, CDR1 is GTSNPN and CDR2 SVGIG (reference sequence). This CDR3 has 15 amino acids. The V gene lost 0 bases and the J gene lost 1 base, with 9 bases spanning the gap. The CDR3 nucleotides read TGTGCCTGGAGTGTACCGGGGATGAACACCGGGGAGCTGTTTTTT. It is translated as CAWSVPGMNTGELFF. Full variable domain (remainder filled in from reference TRBV30 and TRBJ2-2): SQTIHQWPATLVQPVGSPLSLECTVEGTSNPNLYWYRQAAGRGLQLLFYSVGIGQISSEVPQNLSASRPQDRQFILSSKKLLLSDSGFYLCAWSVPGMNTGELFFGEGSRLTVL.

The rearrangement joins TRBV29-1 to TRBJ1-2, with D perhaps TRBD1 (5 bases). This CDR3 has 14 residues. Trimming left V 6 bases short and J 4 bases short, with 18 bases between. CDR1 SQVTM and CDR2 ANQGSEA come from the germline V gene. The CDR3 nucleotides are TGCAGCGTGTTACGGGGGGGTCGAGGCTATGGCTACACCTTC. Translation: CSVLRGGRGYGYTF.

This clone was counted a few times. The chain joins TRBV5-6 to TRBJ2-5, with 8 bases fitting TRBD2. CDR1 is SGHDT, CDR2 YYEEEE, per germline. Trimming at V came to 0 bases and at J to 5 bases, leaving 3 bases not matched to a gene. CDR3 size: 14 residues. The chain's CDR3 is CASSLATSVETQYF. CDR3 sequence (DNA): TGTGCCAGCAGCTTGGCGACTAGCGTGGAGACCCAGTACTTC.

CDR3 sequence reads: CASSLVYGQYEQYF. DNA of the CDR3: TGTGCCAGCAGCTTAGTGTATGGACAGTACGAGCAGTACTTC. The chain couples TRBV7-2 to TRBJ2-7; tentatively, D is TRBD1 (6 bases). The CDR3 length is 14 residues. The germline gives CDR1 SGHTA, CDR2 FQGNSA. Trimming cost V 1 base and J 4 bases, with 11 bases left between them.

This clone has just a few counts. This chain joins TRBV7-9 and TRBJ1-1, with unresolved D. Germline loops: CDR1 SEHNR, CDR2 FQNEAQ (reference sequence). This CDR3 is built from 15 residues. V was cut by 6 bases and J by 0 bases, with 14 bases left in between. As DNA, the CDR3 is TGTGCCAGCAGTTCGGCGGGTAAAATGAACACTGAAGCTTTCTTT. Residues: CASSSAGKMNTEAFF.

This clone was observed a handful of times. The chain has TRBV5-6 and TRBJ2-6; 9 bases fit TRBD1. The CDR3 sequence is 15 residues long. Germline V gene lookup returns CDR1 SGHDT and CDR2 YYEEEE. V was clipped by 2 bases and J by 8 bases; unmatched bases: 5. The CDR3 protein is CASSFGQGITNVLTF. As DNA, the CDR3 is TGTGCCAGCAGCTTCGGACAGGGGATAACCAACGTCCTGACTTTC.

The chain combines TRBV9 with TRBJ2-7; D uncertain. This CDR3 region has 13 residues. V lost 2 bases, J lost 6 bases, and 12 bases lay in between. Germline assignment: CDR1 SGDLS and CDR2 YYNGEE. CDR3 in amino acids: CASSVGPRSEQYF. CDR3 DNA sequence: TGTGCCAGCAGCGTCGGCCCCCGGAGCGAGCAGTACTTC.

This clone was counted between two and nine times. J is TRBJ2-3 and V is TRBV2; possibly TRBD1 for D (5 bases). The V end lost 6 bases, the J end lost 0 bases, and 13 bases lay between the germline ends. Germline V gene lookup returns CDR1 SNHLY and CDR2 FYNNEI. This CDR3 is 15 amino acids long. Here the CDR3 DNA reads TGTGCCAGCAGAAAACAGGTGGGCAGCACAGATACGCAGTATTTT. This encodes CASRKQVGSTDTQYF.

The rearrangement joins TRBV5-5 to TRBJ1-1; the match to TRBD1 covers 7 bases. From germline, CDR1 is SGHKS and CDR2 YYEKEE (reference sequence). The CDR3 is made up of 16 amino acids. Trimming cost V 3 bases and J 2 bases; bases outside gene matches: 10. The CDR3 nucleotides are TGTGCCAGCAGCTCAGCCGTCGAGGGGGCAAACACTGAAGCTTTCTTT. Protein product: CASSSAVEGANTEAFF.

This rearrangement joins TRBV28 to TRBJ1-1, with D possibly being TRBD1 (6 bases). Trimming took off 7 bases at V and 8 bases at J, with 14 bases between the two ends. This CDR3 comprises 12 residues. Germline CDR1 reads MDHEN; CDR2 reads SYDVKM. This CDR3 reads CASTGYRDEAFF. The CDR3 DNA reads TGTGCCAGCACGGGTTACAGGGACGAAGCTTTCTTT. Variable domain in full (rest from reference TRBV28 and TRBJ1-1): DVKVTQSSRYLVKRTGEKVFLECVQDMDHENMFWYRQDPGLGLRLIYFSYDVKMKEKGDIPEGYSVSREKKERFSLILESASTNQTSMYLCASTGYRDEAFFGQGTRLTVV.

This chain connects TRBV2 to TRBJ2-7; D is possibly TRBD1 (6 bases). The CDR3 extends over 16 amino acids. V was trimmed by 7 bases and J by 6 bases, leaving 25 bases between them. Germline assignment: CDR1 SNHLY and CDR2 FYNNEI. The CDR3 DNA is TGTGCCAGCAAAGCCCCAGTTTCTGGGGGCGCGGGCGAGCAGTACTTC. Amino acids: CASKAPVSGGAGEQYF.

The chain recombines TRBV30 with TRBJ1-2; D gene unclear. Trimming shortened V by 0 bases and J by 2 bases, and 10 bases separated the two germline ends. This CDR3 is built from 14 residues. Germline V lookup: CDR1 GTSNPN, CDR2 SVGIG (reference sequence). CDR3 DNA: TGTGCCTGGAGTGTAGTGGGAGGAAACTATGGCTACACCTTC. It encodes CAWSVVGGNYGYTF. Full variable domain (outside the CDR3, taken from reference TRBV30 and TRBJ1-2): SQTIHQWPATLVQPVGSPLSLECTVEGTSNPNLYWYRQAAGRGLQLLFYSVGIGQISSEVPQNLSASRPQDRQFILSSKKLLLSDSGFYLCAWSVVGGNYGYTFGSGTRLTVV.

The rearrangement uses TRBV5-1 and TRBJ2-3, with 9 bases lining up with TRBD2. Germline CDR1 and CDR2: SGHRS and YFSETQ. Unmatched junction bases numbered 3, after V lost 0 bases and J lost 4 bases. The CDR3 has 15 residues. The CDR3 spells CASSLALAGPDTQYF. CDR3 nucleotide sequence: TGCGCCAGCAGCTTGGCGCTAGCGGGGCCAGATACGCAGTATTTT.